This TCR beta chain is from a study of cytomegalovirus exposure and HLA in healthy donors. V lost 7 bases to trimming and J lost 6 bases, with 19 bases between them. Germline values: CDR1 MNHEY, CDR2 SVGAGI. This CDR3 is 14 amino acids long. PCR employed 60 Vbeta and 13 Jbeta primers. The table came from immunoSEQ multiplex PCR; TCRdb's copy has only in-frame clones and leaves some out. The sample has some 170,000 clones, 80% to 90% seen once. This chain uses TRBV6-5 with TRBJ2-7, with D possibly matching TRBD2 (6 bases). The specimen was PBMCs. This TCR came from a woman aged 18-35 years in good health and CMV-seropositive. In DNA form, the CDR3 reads TGTGCCAGCACCCCCCGACTGGAGGGAGTCGAGCAGTACTTC. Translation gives CASTPRLEGVEQYF.